This T cell receptor (beta chain) originates from a study of T cell responses to AZD1222 COVID-19 vaccine. General study findings and limits: Nearly half of spike-specific TCRs reportedly target variant regions that are unmutated in the B.1.351 and B.1.1.7 variants. There were mostly white British donors and more females than males, and clonal diversity was possibly underestimated. Every sample of the repertoires postdated the peak T cell response. Breadth and depth of Spike-specific TCRs rose after two AZD1222 doses.

Germline CDR1 reads MDHEN; CDR2 reads SYDVKM. V was pared by 10 bases and J by 4 bases, with 17 bases between. The CDR3 consists of 14 residues. Notes on this clone: The antigen is not known.

TCRdb's table, derived via immunoSEQ multiplex PCR, lists solely in-frame clones and lacks some. The profile covers about 260,000 clones, with 90% to 95% appearing a single time and roughly 0.51% taken by the ten largest. This TCR was sampled from an adult in good health. The sample was peripheral blood, taken on day 0 of AZD1222 vaccination. The chain uses TRBV28 and TRBJ1-5; no firm D call. CDR3 sequence reads: CATQVSALNQPQHF. In DNA, the CDR3 is TGTGCCACCCAGGTATCAGCATTGAATCAGCCCCAGCATTTT.